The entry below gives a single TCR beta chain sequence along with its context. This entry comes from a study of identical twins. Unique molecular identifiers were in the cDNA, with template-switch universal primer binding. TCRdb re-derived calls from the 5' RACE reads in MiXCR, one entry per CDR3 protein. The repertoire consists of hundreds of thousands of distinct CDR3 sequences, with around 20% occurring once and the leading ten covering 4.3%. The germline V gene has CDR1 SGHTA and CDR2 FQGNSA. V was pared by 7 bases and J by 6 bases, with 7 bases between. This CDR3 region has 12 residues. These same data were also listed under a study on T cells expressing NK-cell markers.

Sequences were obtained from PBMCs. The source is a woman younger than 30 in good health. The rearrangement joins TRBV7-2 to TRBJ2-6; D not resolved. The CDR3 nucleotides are TGTGCCAGCACCCTGGTGGCCAACGTCCTGACTTTC. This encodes CASTLVANVLTF. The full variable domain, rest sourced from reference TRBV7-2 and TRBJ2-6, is GAGVSQSPSNKVTEKGKDVELRCDPISGHTALYWYRQSLGQGLEFLIYFQGNSAPDKSGLPSDRFSAERTGGSVSTLTIQRTQQEDSAVYLCASTLVANVLTFGAGSRLTVL.